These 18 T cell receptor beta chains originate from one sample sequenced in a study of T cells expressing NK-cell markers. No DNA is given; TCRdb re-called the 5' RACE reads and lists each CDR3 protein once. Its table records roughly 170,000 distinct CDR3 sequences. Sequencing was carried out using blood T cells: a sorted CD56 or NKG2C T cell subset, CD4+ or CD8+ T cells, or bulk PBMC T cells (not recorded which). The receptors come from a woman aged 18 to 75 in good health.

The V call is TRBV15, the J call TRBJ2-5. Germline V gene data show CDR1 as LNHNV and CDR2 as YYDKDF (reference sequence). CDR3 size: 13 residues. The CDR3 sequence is CATSRARQETQYF.

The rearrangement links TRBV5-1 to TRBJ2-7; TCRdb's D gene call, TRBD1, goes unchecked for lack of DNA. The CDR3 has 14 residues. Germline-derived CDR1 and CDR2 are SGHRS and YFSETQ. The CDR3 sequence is CASSPGRSSYEQYF.

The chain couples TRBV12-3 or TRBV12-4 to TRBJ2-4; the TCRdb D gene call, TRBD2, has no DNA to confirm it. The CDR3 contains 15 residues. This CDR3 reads CASSLSGRAKNIQYF.

Here the CDR3 reads CASSPLTTSYEQYF. This chain joins TRBV3-1 and TRBJ2-7. This CDR3 has 14 amino acids. Germline loops: CDR1 LGHDT, CDR2 YNNKEL (reference sequence).

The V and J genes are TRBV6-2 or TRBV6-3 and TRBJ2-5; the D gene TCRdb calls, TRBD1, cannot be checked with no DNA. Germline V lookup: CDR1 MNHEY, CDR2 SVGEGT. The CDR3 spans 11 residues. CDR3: CASGGYQTQYF.

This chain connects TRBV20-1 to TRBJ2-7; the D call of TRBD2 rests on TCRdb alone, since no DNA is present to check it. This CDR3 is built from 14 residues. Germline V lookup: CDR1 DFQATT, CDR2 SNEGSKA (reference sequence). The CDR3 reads CSARWSSGSIVQYF.

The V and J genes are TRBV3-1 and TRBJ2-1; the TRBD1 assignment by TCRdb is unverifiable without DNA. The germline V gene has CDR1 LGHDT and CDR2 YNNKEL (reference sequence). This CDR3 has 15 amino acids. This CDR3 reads CASSARDRVSNEQFF.

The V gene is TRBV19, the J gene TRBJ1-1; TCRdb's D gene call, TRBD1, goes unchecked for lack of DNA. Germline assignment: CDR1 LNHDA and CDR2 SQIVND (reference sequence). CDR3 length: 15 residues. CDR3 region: CASSIWGQQNTEAFF. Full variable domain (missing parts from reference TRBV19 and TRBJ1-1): DGGITQSPKYLFRKEGQNVTLSCEQNLNHDAMYWYRQDPGQGLRLIYYSQIVNDFQKGDIAEGYSVSREKKESFPLTVTSAQKNPTAFYLCASSIWGQQNTEAFFGQGTRLTVV.

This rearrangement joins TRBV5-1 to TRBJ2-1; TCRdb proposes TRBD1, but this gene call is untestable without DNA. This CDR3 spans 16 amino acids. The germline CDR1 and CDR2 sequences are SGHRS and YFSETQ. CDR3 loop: CASTESGTGSYNEQFF. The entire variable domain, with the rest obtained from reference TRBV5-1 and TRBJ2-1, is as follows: KAGVTQTPRYLIKTRGQQVTLSCSPISGHRSVSWYQQTPGQGLQFLFEYFSETQRNKGNFPGRFSGRQFSNSRSEMNVSTLELGDSALYLCASTESGTGSYNEQFFGPGTRLTVL.

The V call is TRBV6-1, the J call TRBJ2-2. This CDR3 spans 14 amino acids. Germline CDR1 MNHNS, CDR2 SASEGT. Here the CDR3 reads CASSTLRSVGELFF.

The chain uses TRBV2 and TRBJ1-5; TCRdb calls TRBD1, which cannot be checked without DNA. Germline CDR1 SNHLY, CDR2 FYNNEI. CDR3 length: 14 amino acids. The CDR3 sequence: CASSEGQGDQPQHF.

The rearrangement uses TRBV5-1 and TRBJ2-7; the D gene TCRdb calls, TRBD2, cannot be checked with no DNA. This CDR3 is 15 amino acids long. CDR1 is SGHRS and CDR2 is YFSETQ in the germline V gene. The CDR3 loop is CASSFDGTKIYEQYF.

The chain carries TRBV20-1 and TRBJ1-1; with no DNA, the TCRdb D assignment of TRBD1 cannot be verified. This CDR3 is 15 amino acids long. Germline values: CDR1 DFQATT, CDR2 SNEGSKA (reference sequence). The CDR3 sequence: CSATTFRGVNTEAFF.

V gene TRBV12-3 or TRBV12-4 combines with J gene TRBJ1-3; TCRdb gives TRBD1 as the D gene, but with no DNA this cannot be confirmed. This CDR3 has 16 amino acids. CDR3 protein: CASSLAGTGAGNTIYF.

The CDR3 reads CSARSRGSTDTQYF. The rearrangement joins TRBV20-1 to TRBJ2-3; TCRdb's D call, TRBD1, is unchecked because there is no DNA. From germline, CDR1 is DFQATT and CDR2 SNEGSKA (reference sequence). The CDR3 sequence is 14 residues long.

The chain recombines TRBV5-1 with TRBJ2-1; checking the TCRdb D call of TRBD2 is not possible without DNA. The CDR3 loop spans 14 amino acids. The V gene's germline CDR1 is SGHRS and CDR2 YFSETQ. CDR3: CASSLGGYDNEQFF.

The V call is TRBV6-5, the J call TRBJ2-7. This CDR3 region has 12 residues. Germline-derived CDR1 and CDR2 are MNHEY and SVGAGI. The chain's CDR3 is CASHGSTNEQYF.

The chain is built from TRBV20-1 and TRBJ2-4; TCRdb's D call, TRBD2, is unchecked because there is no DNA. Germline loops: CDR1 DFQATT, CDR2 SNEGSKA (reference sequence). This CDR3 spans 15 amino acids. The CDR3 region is CSARDASGRGNIQYF.